The rows below give T cell receptor beta chains drawn from one sample of a study of T-cell memory formation after mild COVID-19. TCRdb called the 5' RACE reads again in MiXCR, with one record for every CDR3 protein. The sample contains a few hundred thousand distinct CDR3 sequences, roughly 25% of which appear only once. The specimen was PBMCs or a T cell subset sorted from them (not recorded which). The receptors stem from an adult woman who had mild COVID-19 (a few samples of this study predate the infection). Cell type and time point are not known. Each CDR3 is given with its conserved first and last residue. D genes are given only for firm matches. Clone size is stated in some rows and not others, as once, few, many or a class when expanded.

d_call	clone_size	v_call	j_call	cdr3_aa	cdr3_nt
NA	NA	TRBV20-1	TRBJ2-7	CSAFSDVDSYEQYF	TGCAGTGCCTTTTCTGACGTGGACTCCTACGAGCAGTACTTC
NA	few	TRBV19	TRBJ1-1	CASSIDGGNMNTEAFF	TGTGCCAGTAGTATAGATGGGGGGAACATGAACACTGAAGCTTTCTTT
TRBD1	few	TRBV9	TRBJ2-7	CASSVGSGQGRPSYEQYF	TGTGCCAGCAGCGTAGGTTCAGGACAGGGGCGACCCTCCTACGAGCAGTACTTC
TRBD2	NA	TRBV7-2	TRBJ2-1	CASRAGTSGTNEQFF	TGTGCCAGCAGGGCCGGGACTAGCGGGACCAATGAGCAGTTCTTC
TRBD1	few	TRBV6-5	TRBJ2-2	CASSYLGQVNTGELFF	TGTGCCAGCAGTTACCTTGGACAGGTGAACACCGGGGAGCTGTTTTTT
TRBD2	once	TRBV6-1	TRBJ2-3	CASQRLAGTDTQYF	TGTGCCAGCCAGCGACTAGCTGGCACAGATACGCAGTATTTT
TRBD1	NA	TRBV9	TRBJ2-7	CASSGGQGKNSYEQYF	TGTGCCAGCAGCGGCGGACAGGGAAAGAACTCCTACGAGCAGTACTTC
TRBD1	few	TRBV10-3	TRBJ2-1	CAIRKKQGEWYNEQFF	TGTGCCATCAGGAAAAAACAGGGGGAGTGGTACAATGAGCAGTTCTTC
TRBD2	few	TRBV7-2	TRBJ2-1	CASSLVQREQGEQFF	TGTGCCAGCAGCCTGGTCCAGCGGGAGCAGGGTGAGCAGTTCTTC
NA	few	TRBV7-2	TRBJ2-1	CASSLGSVNEQFF	TGTGCCAGCAGCTTAGGTTCCGTCAATGAGCAGTTCTTC
NA	NA	TRBV27	TRBJ2-5	CASSFARASQETQYF	TGTGCCAGCAGTTTCGCCAGGGCAAGCCAAGAGACCCAGTACTTC
NA	NA	TRBV7-2	TRBJ2-3	CASQGYRTDTQYF	TGTGCCAGCCAAGGGTACAGAACAGATACGCAGTATTTT
TRBD1	NA	TRBV12-3/TRBV12-4	TRBJ1-5	CASRGQGSGNQPQHF	TGTGCCAGCAGGGGACAGGGAAGTGGCAATCAGCCCCAGCATTTT
NA	NA	TRBV6-2/TRBV6-3	TRBJ1-1	CASKDVGRWGVENTEAFF	TGTGCCAGCAAGGATGTCGGCAGGTGGGGGGTGGAGAACACTGAAGCTTTCTTT
TRBD2	few	TRBV20-1	TRBJ2-7	CSAPSGRAPYEQYF	TGCAGTGCTCCTAGCGGGAGGGCCCCCTACGAGCAGTACTTC
NA	few	TRBV2	TRBJ2-5	CASSVEGIETQYF	TGTGCCAGCAGTGTTGAAGGGATCGAGACCCAGTACTTC
TRBD2	few	TRBV6-2/TRBV6-3	TRBJ2-1	CASSSMSGGPYNEQFF	TGTGCCAGCAGTTCCATGAGCGGGGGGCCCTACAATGAGCAGTTCTTC
TRBD1	few	TRBV23-1	TRBJ2-5	CASSWSGTGYF	TGCGCCAGCAGTTGGTCCGGGACAGGGTACTTC
NA	many	TRBV20-1	TRBJ1-1	CSARTGNTEAFF	TGCAGTGCTAGGACAGGGAACACTGAAGCTTTCTTT
NA	many	TRBV7-2	TRBJ2-4	CASSQSGSLAKNIQYF	TGTGCCAGCAGCCAGTCCGGATCCCTAGCCAAAAACATTCAGTACTTC